Presented here are 21 T cell receptor beta chains from one specimen sequenced in a study of CD8+ T cells in alopecia areata (dated by TCRdb to the late 2010s). This specimen's time point label, per the study, means: baseline before oral tofacitinib. The library relied on the immunoSEQ multiplex PCR assay. RNA was extracted from all samples and reverse transcribed into cDNA, which served as template for TCR sequencing. TCRdb took over this immuneACCESS table, retaining in-frame rearrangements with V and J assigned. Such tables are incomplete; in checked studies, under half of the missing clones stem from an unresolved V gene, and the remainder is unexplained. This sample comprises some 170,000 clones, around 71% of them detected only once. The ten largest clones take up over 10% of the sample. This material consisted of CD8+ T cells sorted from blood, taken at week 0. Receptor source: a human donor with alopecia areata.

The sample holds a few counts of this clone. V gene TRBV9 combines with J gene TRBJ2-3; a possible D gene is TRBD1 (5 bases). The CDR3 totals 15 residues. Germline CDR1 SGDLS, CDR2 YYNGEE. The V and J ends lost 1 base and 0 bases respectively, with 9 bases between them. CDR3 in DNA: TGTGCCAGCAGCGTATCGACAGTCAGCACAGATACGCAGTATTTT. Translated, it gives CASSVSTVSTDTQYF.

CDR3 sequence: CASSPPGFYEQYF. In DNA, the CDR3 is TGTGCCAGCAGCCCACCTGGATTCTACGAGCAGTACTTC. The chain carries TRBV7-2 and TRBJ2-7, with D uncertain. V shed 5 bases and J shed 3 bases, with 11 bases lying between them. Germline-derived CDR1 and CDR2 are SGHTA and FQGNSA. The CDR3 runs 13 residues.

This chain joins TRBV15 and TRBJ1-6; D remains ambiguous. The CDR3 loop spans 15 amino acids. In germline, CDR1 is LNHNV, CDR2 YYDKDF (reference sequence). V was cut by 0 bases and J by 1 base, with 4 bases left in between. The CDR3 loop is CATSREVSYNSPLHF. CDR3 coding DNA: TGTGCCACCAGCAGAGAGGTGTCCTATAATTCACCCCTCCACTTT.

This clone showed up just a few times. The chain recombines TRBV4-1 with TRBJ2-5; no definite D call. CDR1 and CDR2 from the germline V gene are MGHRA and YSYEKL. This CDR3 has 15 residues. Trimming removed 0 bases at V and 3 bases at J, with 11 bases between. The CDR3 region has the DNA TGCGCCAGCAGCCAAGAAAGGCAGATGGAAGAGACCCAGTACTTC. Translation: CASSQERQMEETQYF.

The gene calls are TRBV6-5 and TRBJ2-3, with a weak D call TRBD2 (6 bases). Germline V CDR1 and CDR2: MNHEY, SVGAGI. V was shortened by 4 bases and J by 1 base, with 12 bases between the two germline ends. The CDR3 length is 15 residues. In nucleotides, the CDR3 is TGTGCCAGCAGTTGGGCTAGCGTCGGCACAGATACGCAGTATTTT. Amino acids: CASSWASVGTDTQYF.

This rearrangement joins TRBV15 to TRBJ1-5; 8 bases agree with TRBD1. J gave up 4 bases and V 2 bases, and 7 bases lay outside the gene matches. The CDR3 spans 16 residues. Germline CDR1 and CDR2: LNHNV and YYDKDF (reference sequence). In DNA, the CDR3 is TGTGCCACCAGCAGAATCCCAGGGGGCGAAAATCAGCCCCAGCATTTT. Protein sequence: CATSRIPGGENQPQHF.

The chain employs TRBV6-5 and TRBJ1-2, with D uncertain. Germline CDR1 is MNHEY and CDR2 is SVGAGI. CDR3 length: 14 residues. The CDR3 region is CDLRGPDGNYGYTF. The CDR3 DNA reads as TGTGACCTTAGAGGGCCGGACGGGAACTATGGCTACACCTTC.

The rearrangement links TRBV9 to TRBJ2-1, with TRBD1 matching over 7 bases. This CDR3 spans 15 amino acids. Trimming at V came to 0 bases and at J to 6 bases, leaving 6 bases not matched to a gene. CDR1 and CDR2 (germline): SGDLS, YYNGEE. The CDR3 loop reads CASSVGTGVGNEQFF. CDR3 nucleotide sequence: TGTGCCAGCAGCGTAGGGACAGGTGTTGGCAATGAGCAGTTCTTC.

This clone was seen more than once but under ten times. Other nucleotide sequences from this sample produce the same CDR3. V and J are TRBV29-1 and TRBJ1-5; no reliable D call. Between the trimmed V and J ends, which lost 6 bases and 0 bases, there was a span of 9 bases. The length of the CDR3 is 13 residues. Germline V CDR1 and CDR2: SQVTM, ANQGSEA. CDR3 sequence (DNA): TGCAGCGTCCGGACGGATAGCAATCAGCCCCAGCATTTT. This gives the protein CSVRTDSNQPQHF.

A single count supports this clone. The J gene is TRBJ2-3, the V gene TRBV9; 12 nucleotides match TRBD2. This CDR3 has 17 amino acids. Germline lookup yields CDR1 SGDLS and CDR2 YYNGEE. Trimming at V came to 3 bases and at J to 6 bases, leaving 11 bases not matched to a gene. The CDR3 protein is CASSEGLAGTLEDTQYF. CDR3 DNA sequence: TGTGCCAGCAGCGAAGGACTAGCGGGGACCCTTGAGGATACGCAGTATTTT.

This clone has a single count. The chain is built from TRBV29-1 and TRBJ1-1; possibly TRBD1 for D (5 bases). Trimming left V 1 base short and J 13 bases short, with 13 bases between. Germline V gene sequence: CDR1 SQVTM, CDR2 ANQGSEA. CDR3 length equals 11 residues. DNA of the CDR3: TGCAGCGTTGAAGCGGGGGGGAGAGGTTTCTTT. It is translated as CSVEAGGRGFF.

This CDR3 is CASSLQATRVLTF. The CDR3 bases are TGTGCCAGCAGCTTACAAGCCACCCGCGTCCTGACTTTC. The rearrangement uses TRBV13 and TRBJ2-6; no reliable D call. Germline V lookup: CDR1 PRHDT, CDR2 FYEKMQ (reference sequence). V was shortened by 2 bases and J by 12 bases, with 11 bases between the two germline ends. CDR3 length: 13 amino acids.

This clone showed up just once. The chain links TRBV19 to TRBJ1-1; D is unresolved. Germline V gene data show CDR1 as LNHDA and CDR2 as SQIVND (reference sequence). This CDR3 is built from 14 residues. V lost 7 bases and J 1 base, leaving 13 bases between the germline ends. The CDR3 sequence: CASTIGRENTEAFF. In DNA, the CDR3 is TGTGCCAGTACCATCGGCCGGGAGAACACTGAAGCTTTCTTT.

The rearrangement uses TRBV4-1 and TRBJ2-3; D unclear. Per germline, CDR1 MGHRA and CDR2 YSYEKL. The V gene lost 0 bases and the J gene lost 2 bases, with 12 bases spanning the gap. The CDR3 consists of 16 residues. The CDR3 sequence: CASSQDGVSNTDTQYF. As DNA, the CDR3 is TGCGCCAGCAGCCAAGATGGGGTCAGCAACACAGATACGCAGTATTTT.

This clone was recorded once. The chain carries TRBV23-1 and TRBJ1-2; perhaps TRBD1 as D (5 bases). TRBV23-1 is identified as an open reading frame with a role that is uncertain. This CDR3 spans 12 amino acids. CDR3 protein: CARGRDPRGYTF. DNA for the CDR3: TGCGCTCGAGGTCGGGACCCGCGGGGCTACACCTTC.

This rearrangement joins TRBV6-5 to TRBJ1-1; D uncertain. There are 11 residues in the CDR3. Trimming removed 2 bases from V and 10 bases from J, with 8 bases in between. The germline CDR1 and CDR2 sequences are MNHEY and SVGAGI. The CDR3 DNA follows: TGTGCCAGCAGTTACCCGATGGGAGCTTTCTTT. It is translated as CASSYPMGAFF.

The chain recombines TRBV9 with TRBJ2-1; D is unresolved. CDR3 size: 14 residues. Germline values: CDR1 SGDLS, CDR2 YYNGEE. Deletions cut 0 bases from V and 8 bases from J, with 12 bases between. CDR3 amino acids: CASSVGRYWDEQFF. The DNA for the CDR3 is TGTGCCAGCAGCGTAGGGCGGTATTGGGATGAGCAGTTCTTC.

V gene TRBV4-1 combines with J gene TRBJ1-1, with 9 positions matching TRBD1. Germline-derived CDR1 and CDR2 are MGHRA and YSYEKL. This CDR3 is built from 16 residues. J was trimmed by 2 bases and V by 3 bases; bases with no gene match: 7. In DNA, the CDR3 is TGCGCCAGCAGCCAGGGACCGGGACAGGGTAACACTGAAGCTTTCTTT. The encoded protein is CASSQGPGQGNTEAFF.

The chain combines TRBV11-2 with TRBJ2-1, with D perhaps TRBD1 (6 bases). CDR1 and CDR2 (germline): SGHAT, FQNNGV. CDR3 size: 17 residues. The V gene lost 5 bases and the J gene lost 6 bases, with 23 bases spanning the gap. DNA of the CDR3: TGTGCCAGCAGCCCCCGAATTGGACAGAGGGATGGCAATGAGCAGTTCTTC. It is translated as CASSPRIGQRDGNEQFF.

The rearrangement links TRBV5-5 to TRBJ2-6, with D perhaps TRBD1 or TRBD2 (6 bases each). The CDR3 is made up of 19 amino acids. Per germline, CDR1 SGHKS and CDR2 YYEKEE (reference sequence). V was cut by 0 bases and J by 0 bases, with 16 bases left in between. For the CDR3, the DNA is TGTGCCAGCAGCTTGGGAACAGGGAGGATGACCTCTGGGGCCAACGTCCTGACTTTC. This sequence encodes CASSLGTGRMTSGANVLTF. The full variable domain, its missing parts supplied by reference TRBV5-5 and TRBJ2-6, is DAGVTQSPTHLIKTRGQQVTLRCSPISGHKSVSWYQQVLGQGPQFIFQYYEKEERGRGNFPDRFSARQFPNYSSELNVNALLLGDSALYLCASSLGTGRMTSGANVLTFGAGSRLTVL.

The rearrangement links TRBV6-5 to TRBJ2-1; D remains ambiguous. V gave up 0 bases and J gave up 7 bases, with 7 bases separating them. The CDR3 is 13 amino acids. In germline, CDR1 is MNHEY, CDR2 SVGAGI. CDR3: CASSYSSSNEQFF. The CDR3 DNA reads as TGTGCCAGCAGTTACTCCAGTTCGAATGAGCAGTTCTTC.